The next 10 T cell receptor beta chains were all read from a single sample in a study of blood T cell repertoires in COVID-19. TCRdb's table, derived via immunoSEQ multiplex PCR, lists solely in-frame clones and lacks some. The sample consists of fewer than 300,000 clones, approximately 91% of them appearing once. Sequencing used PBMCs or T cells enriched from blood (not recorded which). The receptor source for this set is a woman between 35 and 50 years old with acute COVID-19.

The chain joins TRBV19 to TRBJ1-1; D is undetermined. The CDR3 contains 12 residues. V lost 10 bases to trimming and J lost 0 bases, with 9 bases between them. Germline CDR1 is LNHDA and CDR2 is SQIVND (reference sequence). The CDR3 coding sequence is TGTGCCACAGCCGGGATGAACACTGAAGCTTTCTTT. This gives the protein CATAGMNTEAFF.

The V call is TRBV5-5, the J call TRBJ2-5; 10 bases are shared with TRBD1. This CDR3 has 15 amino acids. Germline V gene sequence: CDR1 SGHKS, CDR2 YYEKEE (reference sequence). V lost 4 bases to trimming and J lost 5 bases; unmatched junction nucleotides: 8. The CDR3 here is CASSLGTGVRETQYF. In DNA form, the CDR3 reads TGTGCCAGCAGCCTAGGGACAGGGGTACGGGAGACCCAGTACTTC.

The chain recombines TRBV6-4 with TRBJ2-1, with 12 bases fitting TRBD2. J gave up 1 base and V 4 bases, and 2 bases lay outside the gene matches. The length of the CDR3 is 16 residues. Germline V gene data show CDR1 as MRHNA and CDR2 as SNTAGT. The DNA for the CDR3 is TGTGCCAGCAGTGCTAGCGGGAGGGCATCCTACAATGAGCAGTTCTTC. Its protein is CASSASGRASYNEQFF.

CDR3 in amino acids: CASSLAQTYEQYF. In nucleotides, the CDR3 is TGCGCCAGCAGCTTGGCACAGACCTACGAGCAGTACTTC. The V gene is TRBV5-1, the J gene TRBJ2-7, with D unclear. The CDR3 extends over 13 amino acids. Germline values: CDR1 SGHRS, CDR2 YFSETQ. Trimming shortened V by 0 bases and J by 2 bases, and 6 bases separated the two germline ends.

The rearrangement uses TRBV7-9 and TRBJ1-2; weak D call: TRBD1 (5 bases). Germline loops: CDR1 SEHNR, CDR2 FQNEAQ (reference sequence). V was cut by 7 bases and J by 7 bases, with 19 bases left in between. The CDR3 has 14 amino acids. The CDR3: CASTLGPDPGGYTF. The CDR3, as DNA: TGTGCCAGCACCTTGGGGCCCGATCCAGGTGGCTACACCTTC.

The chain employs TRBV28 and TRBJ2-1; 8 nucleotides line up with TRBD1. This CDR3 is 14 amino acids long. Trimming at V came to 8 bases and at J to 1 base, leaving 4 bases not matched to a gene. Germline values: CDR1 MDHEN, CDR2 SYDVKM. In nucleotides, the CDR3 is TGTGCCAGCCAAAGACAGGGGTCCTACAATGAGCAGTTCTTC. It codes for CASQRQGSYNEQFF.

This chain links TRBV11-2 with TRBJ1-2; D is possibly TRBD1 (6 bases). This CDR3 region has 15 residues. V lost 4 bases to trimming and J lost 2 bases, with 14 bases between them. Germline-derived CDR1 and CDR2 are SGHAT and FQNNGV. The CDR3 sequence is CASSYSGGPNYGYTF. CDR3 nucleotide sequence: TGTGCCAGCAGCTACTCGGGGGGGCCGAACTATGGCTACACCTTC. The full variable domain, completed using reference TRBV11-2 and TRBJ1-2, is EAGVAQSPRYKIIEKRQSVAFWCNPISGHATLYWYQQILGQGPKLLIQFQNNGVVDDSQLPKDRFSAERLKGVDSTLKIQPAKLEDSAVYLCASSYSGGPNYGYTFGSGTRLTVV.

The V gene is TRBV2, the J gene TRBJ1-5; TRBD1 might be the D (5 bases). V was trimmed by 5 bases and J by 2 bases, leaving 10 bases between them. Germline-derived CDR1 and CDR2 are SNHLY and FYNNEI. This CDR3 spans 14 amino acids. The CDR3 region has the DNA TGTGCCAGCAGTTCACAGGTGGGCAATCAGCCCCAGCATTTT. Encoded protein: CASSSQVGNQPQHF.

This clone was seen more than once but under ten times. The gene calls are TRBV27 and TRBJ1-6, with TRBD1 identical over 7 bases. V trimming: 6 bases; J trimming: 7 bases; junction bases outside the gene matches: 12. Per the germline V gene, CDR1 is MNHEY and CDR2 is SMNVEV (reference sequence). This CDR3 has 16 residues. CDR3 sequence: CASSLAQQGLNSPLHF. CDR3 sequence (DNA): TGTGCCAGCAGCCTAGCCCAACAGGGGCTCAATTCACCCCTCCACTTT.

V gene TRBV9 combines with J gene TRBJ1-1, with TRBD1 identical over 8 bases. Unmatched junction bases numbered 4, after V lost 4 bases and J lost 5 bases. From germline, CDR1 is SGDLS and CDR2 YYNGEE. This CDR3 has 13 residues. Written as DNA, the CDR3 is TGTGCCAGCAGCCCAGGGGGCATTACTGAAGCTTTCTTT. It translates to CASSPGGITEAFF. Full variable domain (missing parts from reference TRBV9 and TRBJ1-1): DSGVTQTPKHLITATGQRVTLRCSPRSGDLSVYWYQQSLDQGLQFLIQYYNGEERAKGNILERFSAQQFPDLHSELNLSSLELGDSALYFCASSPGGITEAFFGQGTRLTVV.